The rows below give T cell receptor beta chains drawn from one sample of a study of long-term antiretroviral therapy in people with HIV. Repertoires were generated with immunoSEQ multiplex PCR, while TCRdb's copy carries only in-frame clones and drops some. In the table there are about 20,000 clones, nearly 95% of which are singletons. The material sequenced was unsorted PBMCs, taken 4.4 years after starting antiretroviral therapy. The receptors here all came from a woman aged 50 to 60 with HIV. The CDR3 runs from the conserved cysteine through the conserved F or W. The order of the fields is clone size, J gene, V gene, D gene, CDR3 protein, CDR3 DNA. A D gene is named only where the DNA matches it firmly. The size entry is marked missing in some rows and otherwise reads once, few, many or a size class.

>once|TRBJ1-5|TRBV6-4|NA
CASSGDPLQPQHF
TGTGCCAGCAGTGGGGACCCGCTGCAGCCCCAGCATTTT
>NA|TRBJ2-1|TRBV14|NA
CASSPQSRTYNEQFF
TGTGCCAGCAGCCCTCAGTCCCGGACCTACAATGAGCAGTTCTTC
>once|TRBJ1-5|TRBV2|TRBD1
CASSMTGRNNQPQHF
TGTGCCAGCAGTATGACAGGGAGGAACAATCAGCCCCAGCATTTT
>NA|TRBJ2-7|TRBV6-5|TRBD2
CASRAGTSFPYEQYF
TGTGCCAGCAGAGCCGGGACTAGCTTCCCCTACGAGCAGTACTTC
>NA|TRBJ2-1|TRBV5-4|NA
CASSRGTANYNEQFF
TGTGCCAGCAGCCGCGGGACGGCCAACTACAATGAGCAGTTCTTC
>NA|TRBJ2-2|TRBV7-8|NA
CASSPGPPTGELFF
TGTGCCAGCAGCCCGGGCCCCCCTACCGGGGAGCTGTTTTTT
>NA|TRBJ2-7|TRBV19|NA
CASSKQVSSYEQYF
TGTGCCAGTAGTAAACAGGTTTCCTCCTACGAGCAGTACTTC
>NA|TRBJ2-6|TRBV7-6|NA
CASSFPSSGANVLTF
TGTGCCAGCAGCTTCCCCTCGTCTGGGGCCAACGTCCTGACTTTC
>NA|TRBJ2-3|TRBV7-2|TRBD2
CASSFPLSGGVHTDTQYF
TGTGCCAGCAGCTTCCCCCTTAGCGGGGGGGTTCACACAGATACGCAGTATTTT
>NA|TRBJ1-1|TRBV7-9|NA
CASSLGLGNTEAFF
TGTGCCAGCAGCTTAGGCTTGGGGAACACTGAAGCTTTCTTT
>NA|TRBJ1-2|TRBV6-6|NA
CASSGRAYYGYTF
TGTGCCAGCAGTGGCAGGGCCTACTATGGCTACACCTTC
>NA|TRBJ2-7|TRBV6-6|NA
CASSYDAGRYEQYF
TGTGCCAGCAGTTACGATGCGGGGCGCTACGAGCAGTACTTC
>NA|TRBJ2-3|TRBV2|NA
CASSGQGSSTDTQYF
TGTGCCAGCAGTGGGCAGGGGTCTAGCACAGATACGCAGTATTTT
>NA|TRBJ2-3|TRBV6-5|TRBD2
CASSSPRGGFTDTQYF
TGTGCCAGCAGTTCCCCGCGGGGGGGCTTCACAGATACGCAGTATTTT
>NA|TRBJ1-6|TRBV15|TRBD1
CATSRAGDSGTSPLHF
TGTGCCACCAGCAGAGCAGGGGACAGTGGTACATCACCCCTCCACTTT
>NA|TRBJ2-1|TRBV7-2|TRBD1
CASSGRPGQGASSEQFF
TGTGCCAGCAGCGGGAGGCCGGGACAGGGGGCATCTAGTGAGCAGTTCTTC